Sequencing of this T cell receptor (beta chain) was carried out in a study of vaccination and CD4 T cells after COVID-19. Time point here: late sampling 161 to 241 days after vaccination in a few convalescent patients. The CDR3 is 13 amino acids. Deletions cut 0 bases from V and 5 bases from J, with 10 bases between. Germline CDR1 reads DFQATT; CDR2 reads SNEGSKA (reference sequence). TCRdb called the PCR reads again in MiXCR, with one record for every CDR3 protein. This sample has some 33,000 distinct CDR3 sequences, with 36% found just once. The TCR sequence derives from a human donor who had recovered from COVID-19. This chain links TRBV20-1 with TRBJ1-1; D is undetermined. The sequenced sample was CD4+ T cells from blood, obtained about 7 months after SARS-CoV-2 vaccination. CDR3 coding DNA: TGCAGTGCTAGAGATCAGTGGGCAACTGAAGCTTTCTTT. Translated, it gives CSARDQWATEAFF.